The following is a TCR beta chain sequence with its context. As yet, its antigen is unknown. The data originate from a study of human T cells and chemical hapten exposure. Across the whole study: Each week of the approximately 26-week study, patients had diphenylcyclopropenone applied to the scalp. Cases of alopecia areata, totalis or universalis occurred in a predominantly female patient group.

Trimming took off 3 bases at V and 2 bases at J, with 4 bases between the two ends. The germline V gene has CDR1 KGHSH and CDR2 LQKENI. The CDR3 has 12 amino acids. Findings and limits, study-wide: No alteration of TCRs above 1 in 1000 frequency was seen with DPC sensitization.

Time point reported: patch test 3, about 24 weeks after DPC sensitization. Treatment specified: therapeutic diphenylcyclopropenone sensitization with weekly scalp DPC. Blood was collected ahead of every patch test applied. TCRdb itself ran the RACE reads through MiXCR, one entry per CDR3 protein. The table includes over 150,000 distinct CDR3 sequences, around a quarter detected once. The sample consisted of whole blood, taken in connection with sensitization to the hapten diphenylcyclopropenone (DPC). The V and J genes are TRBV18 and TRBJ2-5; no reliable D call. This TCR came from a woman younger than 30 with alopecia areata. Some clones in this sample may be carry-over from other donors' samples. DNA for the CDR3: TGTGCCAGCTCACCTGATCAAGAGACCCAGTACTTC. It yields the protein CASSPDQETQYF.